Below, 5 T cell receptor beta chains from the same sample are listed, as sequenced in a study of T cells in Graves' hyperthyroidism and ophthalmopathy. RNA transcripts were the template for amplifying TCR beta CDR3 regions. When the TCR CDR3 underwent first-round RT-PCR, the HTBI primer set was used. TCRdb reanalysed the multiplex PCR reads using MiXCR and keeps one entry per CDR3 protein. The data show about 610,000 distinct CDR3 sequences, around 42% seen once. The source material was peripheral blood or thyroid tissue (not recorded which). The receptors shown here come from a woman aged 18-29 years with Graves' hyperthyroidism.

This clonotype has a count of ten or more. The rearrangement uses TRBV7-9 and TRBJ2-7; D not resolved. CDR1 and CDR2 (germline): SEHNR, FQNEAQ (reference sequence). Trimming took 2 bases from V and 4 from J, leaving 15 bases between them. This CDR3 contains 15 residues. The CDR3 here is CASSLRRSLTYEQYF. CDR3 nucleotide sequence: TGTGCCAGCAGCTTACGACGGTCGCTCACTTACGAGCAGTACTTC.

CDR3 residues: CASSPGGTETNYGYTF. The CDR3, as DNA: TGTGCCAGCAGCCCAGGAGGGACGGAAACTAACTATGGCTACACCTTC. This rearrangement joins TRBV9 to TRBJ1-2; D is possibly TRBD1 (5 bases). CDR1 is SGDLS and CDR2 is YYNGEE in the germline V gene. V was trimmed by 4 bases and J by 0 bases, leaving 16 bases between them. This CDR3 contains 16 residues.

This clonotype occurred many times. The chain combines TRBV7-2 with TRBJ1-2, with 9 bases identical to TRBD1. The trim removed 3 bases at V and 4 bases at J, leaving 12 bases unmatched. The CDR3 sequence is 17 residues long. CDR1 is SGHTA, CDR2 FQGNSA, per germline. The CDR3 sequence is CASSFGGTGWIPYGYTF. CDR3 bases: TGTGCCAGCAGCTTTGGAGGGACAGGGTGGATCCCCTATGGCTACACCTTC.

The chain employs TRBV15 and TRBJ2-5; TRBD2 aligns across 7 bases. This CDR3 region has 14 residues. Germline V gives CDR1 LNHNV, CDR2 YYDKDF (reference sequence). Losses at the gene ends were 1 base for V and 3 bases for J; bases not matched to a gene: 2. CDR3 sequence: CATSRGLAEETQYF. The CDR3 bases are TGTGCCACCAGCAGAGGTCTAGCGGAAGAGACCCAGTACTTC.

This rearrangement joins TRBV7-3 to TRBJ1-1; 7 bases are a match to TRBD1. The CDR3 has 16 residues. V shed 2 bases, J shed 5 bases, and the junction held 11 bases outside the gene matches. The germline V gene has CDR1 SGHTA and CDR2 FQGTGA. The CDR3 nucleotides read TGTGCCAGCAGCTTAGACAGGGTATTATTGAGGACTGAAGCTTTCTTT. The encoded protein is CASSLDRVLLRTEAFF. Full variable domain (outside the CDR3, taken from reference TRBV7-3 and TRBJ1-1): GAGVSQTPSNKVTEKGKYVELRCDPISGHTALYWYRQSLGQGPEFLIYFQGTGAADDSGLPNDRFFAVRPEGSVSTLKIQRTERGDSAVYLCASSLDRVLLRTEAFFGQGTRLTVV.